This passage covers 23 T cell receptor beta chains from one sample sequenced in a study of T cells generated in artificial thymic organoids. TCRalpha and TCRbeta libraries were amplified separately by semi-nested PCR with TRAC or TRBC reverse primers. TCRdb analysed the 5' RACE reads with MiXCR anew, one entry per CDR3 protein. The data show 5,400 or so distinct CDR3 sequences, 25% seen once. Human HSPCs were combined with MS5 stroma expressing human DLL1. The seeding cells were CD34+CD3- hematopoietic stem and progenitor cells purified by FACS to remove T cells. The antigens of these receptors remain unknown. The material sequenced was naive CD8+ T cells grown in artificial thymic organoids from cord blood stem and progenitor cells. This sample's subset: CD3+TCRalphabeta+CD8SP T cells; for blood, CD45RO-CCR7+ naive CD8+ T cells. The receptors here all came from a human donor who gave cord blood stem cells for thymic organoid culture, a cardiac surgery patient who gave postnatal thymus, or a blood donor (not recorded which).

This clonotype is termed medium-sized. The V gene is TRBV9, the J gene TRBJ2-5; maybe TRBD2 (7 bases). The CDR3 contains 16 residues. From germline, CDR1 is SGDLS and CDR2 YYNGEE. Trimming took off 0 bases at V and 1 base at J, with 13 bases between the two ends. The CDR3 nucleotides read TGTGCCAGCAGCGTAGGAGGGGGGGGACTCCAAGAGACCCAGTACTTC. Translating gives CASSVGGGGLQETQYF.

V and J are TRBV19 and TRBJ2-2, with D unclear. Trimming took off 7 bases at V and 0 bases at J, with 9 bases between the two ends. Germline assignment: CDR1 LNHDA and CDR2 SQIVND (reference sequence). The CDR3 runs 14 residues. This CDR3 is CASTRHPNTGELFF. The CDR3 nucleotides are TGTGCCAGTACCAGACACCCGAACACCGGGGAGCTGTTTTTT.

In its sample, this clonotype is medium-sized. This rearrangement joins TRBV6-1 to TRBJ2-1; TRBD1 matches 12 bases. The CDR3 runs 18 residues. V lost 6 bases and J lost 0; bases outside the gene matches: 9. Germline V gene lookup returns CDR1 MNHNS and CDR2 SASEGT. The CDR3 DNA sequence: TGTGCCAGCAGCCGTCCCGGGACAGGGGGCGCCTCCTACAATGAGCAGTTCTTC. Translation: CASSRPGTGGASYNEQFF.

With respect to this clonotype: Just one base apart from a much larger clone, this may be a read error. The V gene is TRBV4-3, the J gene TRBJ2-7; 8 bases are shared with TRBD1. The CDR3 spans 15 residues. From germline, CDR1 is LGHNA and CDR2 YSLEER. The CDR3 loop is CASSQDARGPYEQHF. CDR3 sequence (DNA): TGCGCCAGCAGCCAAGATGCCAGGGGGCCCTACGAGCAGCACTTC.

This clonotype ranks as medium-sized. The chain is built from TRBV4-3 and TRBJ2-7, with 8 bases matching TRBD2. With V trimmed by 1 base and J by 2 bases, 10 bases remained unmatched. Germline assignment: CDR1 LGHNA and CDR2 YSLEER. The CDR3 runs 17 residues. CDR3 sequence: CASSQGVKRERTYEQYF. For the CDR3, the DNA is TGCGCCAGCAGCCAAGGGGTCAAGCGGGAGAGGACCTACGAGCAGTACTTC.

This clonotype ranks as medium-sized. Here the CDR3 reads CASSLGLSSPYEQYF. The CDR3 coding sequence is TGTGCCAGCAGCTTGGGACTATCTTCGCCCTACGAGCAGTACTTC. The chain is built from TRBV7-9 and TRBJ2-7, with 7 bases lining up with TRBD2. CDR1 is SEHNR, CDR2 FQNEAQ, per germline (reference sequence). The V gene end was trimmed by 3 bases and the J gene end by 2 bases; junction bases not matched to a gene: 7. This CDR3 is 15 amino acids long.

In its sample, this clonotype is medium-sized. V and J are TRBV29-1 and TRBJ2-5, with 7 bases fitting TRBD2. Unmatched junction bases numbered 2, after V lost 2 bases and J lost 5 bases. The CDR3 totals 12 residues. The germline V gene encodes CDR1 SQVTM and CDR2 ANQGSEA. The CDR3 nucleotides read TGCAGCGTTGAAAAGGGAGGGGAGACCCAGTACTTC. Protein sequence: CSVEKGGETQYF.

This clonotype is labeled as medium-sized (0.01 to 0.1%). The rearrangement uses TRBV6-2 or TRBV6-3 and TRBJ2-7, with D possibly matching TRBD2 (5 bases). The CDR3 consists of 14 residues. Germline assignment: CDR1 MNHEY and CDR2 SVGEGT. The V and J ends lost 6 bases and 5 bases respectively, with 17 bases between them. This CDR3 reads CASRPTCGGNEQYF. In DNA form, the CDR3 reads TGTGCCAGCAGACCCACTTGCGGAGGCAACGAGCAGTACTTC.

Relative to its sample, this clonotype is medium-sized. This sequence joins TRBV12-3 or TRBV12-4 and TRBJ2-1; 11 bases fit TRBD2. V was pared by 6 bases and J by 0 bases, with 4 bases of the junction left unmatched. This CDR3 region has 16 residues. The DNA of the CDR3 is TGTGCCAGCAGGGGACTAGCGGACGGCTCCTACAATGAGCAGTTCTTC. Its protein is CASRGLADGSYNEQFF.

This clonotype was counted between two and nine times. The chain links TRBV9 to TRBJ2-7; D not certain. The CDR3 totals 14 residues. Trimming left V 3 bases short and J 4 bases short, with 14 bases between. Germline V gives CDR1 SGDLS, CDR2 YYNGEE. CDR3 amino acids: CASSGVHGVYEQYF. Here the CDR3 DNA reads TGTGCCAGCAGCGGAGTACATGGGGTATACGAGCAGTACTTC.

This CDR3 is CASSFLGLPYNEQFF. The CDR3, as DNA: TGTGCCAGCAGCTTTCTAGGACTCCCTTACAATGAGCAGTTCTTC. This chain connects TRBV5-6 to TRBJ2-1; possibly TRBD2 for D (5 bases). Trimming took 2 bases from V and 4 from J, leaving 13 bases between them. The V gene's germline CDR1 is SGHDT and CDR2 YYEEEE. This CDR3 comprises 15 residues.

The J gene is TRBJ2-3, the V gene TRBV4-3, with a tentative D call TRBD2 (5 bases). Deletions cut 1 base from V and 5 bases from J, with 16 bases between. The CDR3 covers 16 residues. CDR1 and CDR2 (germline): LGHNA, YSLEER. Here the CDR3 DNA reads TGCGCCAGCAGCCAAGTAGCGATCAGGTTCGAAGATACGCAGTATTTT. Translation gives CASSQVAIRFEDTQYF.

The genes are TRBV5-5 and TRBJ1-2, with TRBD1 as a possible D gene (5 bases). Trimming cost V 1 base and J 3 bases, with 7 bases left between them. The length of the CDR3 is 13 residues. Germline CDR1 is SGHKS and CDR2 is YYEKEE (reference sequence). The CDR3 DNA sequence: TGTGCCAGCAGCTTGATACAGGACTATGGCTACACCTTC. Translated: CASSLIQDYGYTF.

There are a few counts of this clonotype. This may come from a read error, since a much larger clone is one base off. The V call is TRBV24-1, the J call TRBJ2-2; 9 bases align to TRBD1. The CDR3 is made up of 14 amino acids. Germline V CDR1 and CDR2: KGHDR, SFDVKD. CDR3 coding DNA: TGTGCCACCCGAGGACAGGGGAACACCGGGGGGCTGTTTTTT. Translated: CATRGQGNTGGLFF.

By sample fraction, this clonotype is medium-sized. The rearrangement links TRBV9 to TRBJ1-5; D is unresolved. The CDR3 consists of 13 residues. The ends were cut back, 4 bases at V and 8 bases at J, with 13 bases in the middle. Germline CDR1 is SGDLS and CDR2 is YYNGEE. CDR3 DNA: TGTGCCAGCAGCCCTTCGACTATCAAGCCCCAGCATTTT. This gives the protein CASSPSTIKPQHF. The whole variable domain, remainder taken from reference TRBV9 and TRBJ1-5, is DSGVTQTPKHLITATGQRVTLRCSPRSGDLSVYWYQQSLDQGLQFLIQYYNGEERAKGNILERFSAQQFPDLHSELNLSSLELGDSALYFCASSPSTIKPQHFGDGTRLSIL.

In its sample, this clonotype was seen once. This may come from a read error, since a much larger clone is one base off. This sequence joins TRBV28 and TRBJ2-7; D is ambiguous. The CDR3 length is 11 residues. Germline loops: CDR1 MDHEN, CDR2 SYDVKM. The ends were cut back, 3 bases at V and 6 bases at J, with 6 bases in the middle. CDR3 sequence reads: CASSLYSEQYF. In DNA, the CDR3 is TGTGCCAGCAGTTTGTACTCCGAGCAGTACTTC. Full variable domain (outside the CDR3, taken from reference TRBV28 and TRBJ2-7): DVKVTQSSRYLVKRTGEKVFLECVQDMDHENMFWYRQDPGLGLRLIYFSYDVKMKEKGDIPEGYSVSREKKERFSLILESASTNQTSMYLCASSLYSEQYFGPGTRLTVT.

V and J are TRBV5-6 and TRBJ2-7, with D perhaps given as TRBD1 or TRBD2 (6 bases each). CDR3 length: 13 amino acids. CDR1 and CDR2 from the germline V gene are SGHDT and YYEEEE. The ends were cut back, 3 bases at V and 5 bases at J, with 12 bases in the middle. This CDR3 is CASSWARGDEQYF. CDR3 nucleotide sequence: TGTGCCAGCAGCTGGGCGAGGGGGGACGAGCAGTACTTC.

By share, this clonotype counts as medium-sized. The CDR3 sequence is CASSLGLSSGNTIYF. The CDR3 DNA is TGTGCCAGCAGCTTAGGTCTTAGCTCTGGAAACACCATATATTTT. The V and J genes are TRBV7-9 and TRBJ1-3; D gene unclear. Germline CDR1 and CDR2: SEHNR and FQNEAQ (reference sequence). Between the trimmed V and J ends, which lost 1 base and 0 bases, there was a span of 7 bases. The CDR3 runs 15 residues. Complete variable domain (other parts from reference TRBV7-9 and TRBJ1-3): DTGVSQNPRHKITKRGQNVTFRCDPISEHNRLYWYRQTLGQGPEFLTYFQNEAQLEKSRLLSDRFSAERPKGSFSTLEIQRTEQGDSAMYLCASSLGLSSGNTIYFGEGSWLTVV.

This clonotype qualifies as medium-sized. The CDR3 coding sequence is TGTGCCATCAGTGGGCAGACTAGCGGGGACACCGGGGAGCTGTTTTTT. This sequence encodes CAISGQTSGDTGELFF. This chain links TRBV10-3 with TRBJ2-2, with 11 nucleotides matching TRBD2. V was clipped by 4 bases and J by 3 bases; unmatched bases: 4. This CDR3 is 16 amino acids long. Germline V lookup: CDR1 ENHRY, CDR2 SYGVKD.

By its share, this clonotype is medium-sized. The V call is TRBV4-3, the J call TRBJ1-1, with 9 bases identical to TRBD1. The V segment lost 6 bases and the J segment 7 bases; nucleotides outside the gene matches: 9. The germline V gene encodes CDR1 LGHNA and CDR2 YSLEER. This CDR3 is 14 amino acids long. The CDR3 loop is CASRHCPGQGEAFF. CDR3 bases: TGCGCCAGCAGGCATTGCCCGGGACAGGGTGAAGCTTTCTTT.

This clonotype is medium-sized by share. The chain employs TRBV24-1 and TRBJ2-2, with a tentative D call TRBD1 (6 bases). V lost 6 bases and J lost 2, with 9 bases in between. This CDR3 comprises 14 residues. Looked up from germline, CDR1 is KGHDR and CDR2 is SFDVKD. This chain's CDR3 is CATSPGVNTGELFF. The CDR3 nucleotides are TGTGCCACCAGTCCAGGGGTCAACACCGGGGAGCTGTTTTTT.

This clonotype is termed large. CDR3 coding DNA: TGTGCCAGCAGTTTAGGGATCTCCTACGAGCAGTACTTC. The encoded protein is CASSLGISYEQYF. The rearrangement links TRBV12-3 or TRBV12-4 to TRBJ2-7; D remains unclear. Trimming pared 1 base from V and 0 bases from J, leaving 4 bases between. The CDR3 loop spans 13 amino acids.

This clonotype is medium-sized in the sample. The V and J genes are TRBV5-1 and TRBJ2-4; 9 bases are shared with TRBD2. From germline, CDR1 is SGHRS and CDR2 YFSETQ. The CDR3 length is 18 residues. V gave up 6 bases and J gave up 0 bases; unmatched junction bases: 13. The CDR3 DNA follows: TGCGCCAGCATGGAGGGGCGGCTAGCGGGACGAGCCAAAAACATTCAGTACTTC. It is translated as CASMEGRLAGRAKNIQYF. Combining the CDR3 with reference TRBV5-1 and TRBJ2-4 gives the whole variable domain KAGVTQTPRYLIKTRGQQVTLSCSPISGHRSVSWYQQTPGQGLQFLFEYFSETQRNKGNFPGRFSGRQFSNSRSEMNVSTLELGDSALYLCASMEGRLAGRAKNIQYFGAGTRLSVL.